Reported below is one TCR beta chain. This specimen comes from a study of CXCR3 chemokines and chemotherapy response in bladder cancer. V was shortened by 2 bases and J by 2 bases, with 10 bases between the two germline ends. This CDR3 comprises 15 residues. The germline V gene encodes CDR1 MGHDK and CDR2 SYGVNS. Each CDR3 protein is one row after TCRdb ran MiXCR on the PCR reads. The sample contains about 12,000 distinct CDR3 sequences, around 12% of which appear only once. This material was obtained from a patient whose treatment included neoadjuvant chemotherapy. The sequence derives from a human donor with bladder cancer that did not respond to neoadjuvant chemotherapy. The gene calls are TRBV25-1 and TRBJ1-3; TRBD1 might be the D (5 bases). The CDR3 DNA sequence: TGTGCCAGCAGTGAACCAGGGATAACTGGAAACACCATATATTTT. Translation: CASSEPGITGNTIYF.